This section outlines one TCR beta chain sequence together with its context. These data are taken from a study of blood T cell repertoires in COVID-19. Looking at the study overall: Acute and convalescent COVID-19 samples came from the United States, Italy and Spain. From T cells, B-cell-depleted T cells, or PBMCs came the material, which was cDNA or gDNA.

How the authors handled the data: Counts of nucleated cells, estimated from reference gene primer amplification, were obtained. Measured with immunoSEQ multiplex PCR; TCRdb has only the in-frame clones, and not every one. That table is the source of V, J and clone size, and D and trimming were worked out from the DNA. This sample has 60,000 to 75,000 clones, with around 80% found just once. Germline-derived CDR1 and CDR2 are LGHNA and YNFKEQ. The CDR3 sequence is 18 residues long. J gave up 5 bases and V 1 base, and 12 bases lay outside the gene matches. Specimen: peripheral blood. The chain links TRBV4-2 to TRBJ2-1; 9 bases agree with TRBD2. This clonotype was obtained from a woman aged 45-65 years with acute or convalescent COVID-19. CDR3 region: CASSQVGLREGRNNEQFF. The CDR3 nucleotides read TGTGCCAGCAGCCAAGTTGGGTTGCGGGAGGGGAGGAACAATGAGCAGTTCTTC.